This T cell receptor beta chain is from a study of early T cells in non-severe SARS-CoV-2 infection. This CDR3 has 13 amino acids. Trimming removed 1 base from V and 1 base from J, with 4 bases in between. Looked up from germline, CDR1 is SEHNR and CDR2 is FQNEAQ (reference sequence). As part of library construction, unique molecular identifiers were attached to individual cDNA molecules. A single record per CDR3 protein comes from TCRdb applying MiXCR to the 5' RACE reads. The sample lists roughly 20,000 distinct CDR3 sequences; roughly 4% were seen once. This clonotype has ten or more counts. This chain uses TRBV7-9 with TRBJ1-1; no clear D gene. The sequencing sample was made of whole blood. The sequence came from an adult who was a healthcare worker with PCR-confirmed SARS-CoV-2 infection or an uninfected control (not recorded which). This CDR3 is CASSLGKNTEAFF. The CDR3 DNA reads TGTGCCAGCAGCTTAGGAAAGAACACTGAAGCTTTCTTT.